The following is a T cell receptor beta chain sequence with its context. The sample belongs to a study of blood T cell repertoires in COVID-19. About the research overall: Acute-phase and convalescent COVID-19 samples originated in the United States, Italy and Spain. Sample material is recorded as cDNA or gDNA derived from T cells, B-cell-depleted T cells, or PBMCs.

The CDR3 consists of 16 residues. V lost 3 bases to trimming and J lost 4 bases, with 18 bases between them. In the original processing: Amplified reference gene primers provided the basis for estimating nucleated cell counts. Measured with immunoSEQ multiplex PCR; TCRdb has only the in-frame clones, and not every one. D and trimming were read from the DNA, whereas the V and J calls and clone size are those reported in that table. The sample consists of some 120,000 clones, under 90% of them appearing once. The sample taken for sequencing was peripheral blood. This chain uses TRBV23-1 with TRBJ1-2; D is possibly TRBD1 (5 bases). TRBV23-1 is identified as an open reading frame with a role that is uncertain. The TCR was taken from a woman aged 60-70 years with acute or convalescent COVID-19. CDR3 sequence reads: CASSHRTTDGPYGYTF. The CDR3 DNA sequence: TGCGCCAGCAGTCATCGAACGACAGACGGTCCCTATGGCTACACCTTC.